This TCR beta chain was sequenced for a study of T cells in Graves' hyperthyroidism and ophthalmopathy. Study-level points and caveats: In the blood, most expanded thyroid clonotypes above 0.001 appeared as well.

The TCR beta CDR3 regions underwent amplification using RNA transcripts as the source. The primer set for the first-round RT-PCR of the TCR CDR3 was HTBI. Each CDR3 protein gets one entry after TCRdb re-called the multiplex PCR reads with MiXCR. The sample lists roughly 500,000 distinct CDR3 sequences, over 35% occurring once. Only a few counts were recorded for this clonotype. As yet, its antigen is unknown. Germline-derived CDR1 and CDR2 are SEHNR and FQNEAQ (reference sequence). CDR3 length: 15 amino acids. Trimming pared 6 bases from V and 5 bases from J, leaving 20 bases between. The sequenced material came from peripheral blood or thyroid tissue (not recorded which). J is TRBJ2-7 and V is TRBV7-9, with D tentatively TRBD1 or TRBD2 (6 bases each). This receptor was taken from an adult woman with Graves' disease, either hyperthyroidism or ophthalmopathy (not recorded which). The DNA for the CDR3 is TGTGCCAGCAGTGGAGGGGGACAAGGAAACCACGAGCAGTACTTC. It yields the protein CASSGGGQGNHEQYF.